This passage covers 13 T cell receptor beta chains from one sample sequenced in a study of CD8 T cells in ankylosing spondylitis. TCRdb independently ran MiXCR on the 5' RACE reads; one entry per CDR3 protein. The data show approximately 250,000 distinct CDR3 sequences, with over 9.5% seen just once and 2.6% held by the top ten. What was sequenced was blood, either unsorted or a sorted T cell fraction (not recorded which). These receptors came from a male donor with ankylosing spondylitis or in good health (not recorded which).

This clonotype occurred many times. This sequence joins TRBV6-2 or TRBV6-3 and TRBJ1-2; no clear D gene. The CDR3 spans 12 residues. In germline, CDR1 is MNHEY, CDR2 SVGEGT. V was clipped by 4 bases and J by 12 bases, with 15 bases between them. CDR3: CASSSSQMANTF. In nucleotides, the CDR3 is TGTGCCAGCAGTTCAAGCCAAATGGCTAACACCTTC.

This clonotype was detected many times. The V gene is TRBV29-1, the J gene TRBJ1-1; D remains unclear. Germline CDR1 and CDR2: SQVTM and ANQGSEA. The CDR3 is made up of 12 amino acids. Deletions cut 7 bases from V and 2 bases from J, with 11 bases between. The DNA for the CDR3 is TGCAGCGCCGCCCCCACCAACACTGAAGCTTTCTTT. Its protein is CSAAPTNTEAFF.

The gene calls are TRBV4-1 and TRBJ1-1, with D perhaps matching TRBD1 (5 bases). Trimming shortened V by 3 bases and J by 0 bases, and 20 bases separated the two germline ends. Germline V gives CDR1 MGHRA, CDR2 YSYEKL. This CDR3 is 18 amino acids long. For the CDR3, the DNA is TGCGCCAGCAGCCACCCTTGGGGGGGTGGGCAGATGAACACTGAAGCTTTCTTT. It specifies CASSHPWGGGQMNTEAFF.

This clonotype was observed many times. The gene calls are TRBV11-2 and TRBJ2-1; D is possibly TRBD2 (5 bases). The CDR3 spans 13 residues. Between the trimmed V and J ends, which lost 4 bases and 10 bases, there was a span of 14 bases. The germline V gene encodes CDR1 SGHAT and CDR2 FQNNGV. The CDR3 DNA follows: TGTGCCAGCAGCTCGGACTCCCTCGGGGAGCAGTTCTTC. It codes for CASSSDSLGEQFF.

This clonotype was detected many times. CDR3 in amino acids: CASSQVLGEGGQGYTF. CDR3 coding DNA: TGCGCCAGCAGCCAAGTCCTGGGGGAAGGGGGCCAGGGCTACACCTTC. V gene TRBV4-1 combines with J gene TRBJ1-2; TRBD1 aligns across 7 bases. Germline CDR1 MGHRA, CDR2 YSYEKL. CDR3 length: 16 residues. V lost 1 base to trimming and J lost 8 bases; unmatched junction nucleotides: 13.

At least ten counts were recorded for this clonotype. The CDR3 loop is CASRTGGPPGNQPQHF. CDR3 coding DNA: TGTGCCAGCAGGACAGGGGGGCCCCCGGGCAATCAGCCCCAGCATTTT. The chain carries TRBV6-1 and TRBJ1-5, with TRBD1 matching 9 bases. The V segment lost 6 bases and the J segment 2 bases; nucleotides outside the gene matches: 8. Germline-derived CDR1 and CDR2 are MNHNS and SASEGT. The CDR3 consists of 16 residues.

About this clonotype itself: A read error may explain this, as a much larger clone is one base away. The rearrangement links TRBV29-1 to TRBJ2-7; D is undetermined. V was shortened by 4 bases and J by 0 bases, with 10 bases between the two germline ends. This CDR3 contains 13 residues. Germline V CDR1 and CDR2: SQVTM, ANQGSEA. This chain's CDR3 is CSVGGSYSYEQYF. The CDR3 DNA reads TGCAGCGTTGGTGGCAGCTACTCCTACGAGCAGTACTTC.

This clonotype was observed many times. This chain uses TRBV11-2 with TRBJ2-3; 8 bases match TRBD2. V was pared by 2 bases and J by 2 bases, with 6 bases of the junction left unmatched. There are 16 residues in the CDR3. Germline V CDR1 and CDR2: SGHAT, FQNNGV. Here the CDR3 DNA reads TGTGCCAGCAGCTTATGGATTAGCGGGAACACAGATACGCAGTATTTT. This codes for CASSLWISGNTDTQYF.

This clonotype appeared many times. The chain recombines TRBV20-1 with TRBJ1-4, with D maybe TRBD1 (6 bases). V lost 5 bases and J 8 bases, leaving 21 bases between the germline ends. This CDR3 region has 15 residues. Per the germline V gene, CDR1 is DFQATT and CDR2 is SNEGSKA (reference sequence). CDR3 in DNA: TGCAGTGCTGGGGGCCAAGGGGCGGATCGCGAAAAACTGTTTTTT. Its translation is CSAGGQGADREKLFF.

This clonotype was seen ten or more times. V is TRBV5-1 and J is TRBJ2-7; 7 bases line up with TRBD2. Germline lookup yields CDR1 SGHRS and CDR2 YFSETQ. Losses at the gene ends were 3 bases for V and 0 bases for J; bases not matched to a gene: 3. The CDR3 length is 14 residues. For the CDR3, the DNA is TGCGCCAGCAGCTCCGGGGGGATCTCCTACGAGCAGTACTTC. Its protein is CASSSGGISYEQYF.

V and J are TRBV7-2 and TRBJ2-3; no reliable D call. The CDR3 has 14 amino acids. Per the germline V gene, CDR1 is SGHTA and CDR2 is FQGNSA. V lost 2 bases, J lost 1 base, and 7 bases lay in between. CDR3 sequence: CASSLTTRTDTQYF. CDR3 nucleotide sequence: TGTGCCAGCAGCTTAACTACACGCACAGATACGCAGTATTTT.

This clonotype showed up many times. The gene calls are TRBV6-5 and TRBJ2-3; D possibly corresponds to TRBD1 (7 bases). Deletions cut 4 bases from V and 6 bases from J, with 17 bases between. Per germline, CDR1 MNHEY and CDR2 SVGAGI. CDR3 length: 15 amino acids. The CDR3 region has the DNA TGTGCCAGCAGTTCCCAGACAGGGAGGACCGATACGCAGTATTTT. Translating it yields CASSSQTGRTDTQYF.

The chain employs TRBV20-1 and TRBJ2-5; TRBD2 aligns across 8 bases. Germline V gene sequence: CDR1 DFQATT, CDR2 SNEGSKA (reference sequence). V was pared by 6 bases and J by 1 base, with 7 bases of the junction left unmatched. The CDR3 has 14 residues. CDR3 amino acids: CSAQRRGAQETQYF. The DNA for the CDR3 is TGCAGTGCCCAAAGGCGGGGGGCCCAAGAGACCCAGTACTTC.